The 9 T cell receptor beta chains below were found in one sample sequenced in a study of cytomegalovirus exposure and HLA in healthy donors. PCR employed 60 Vbeta and 13 Jbeta primers. Sequenced by immunoSEQ multiplex PCR; TCRdb stores in-frame clones only, minus some. Seen here are about 150,000 clones, roughly 85% observed once, and the top ten hold 1.5% to 2%. The sample consisted of PBMCs. Receptors were obtained from a woman in her twenties or thirties in good health and CMV-seronegative.

The V and J genes are TRBV9 and TRBJ1-6, with no clear D. The germline CDR1 and CDR2 sequences are SGDLS and YYNGEE. The CDR3 covers 15 residues. V shed 4 bases and J shed 5 bases, with 13 bases lying between them. In DNA, the CDR3 is TGTGCCAGCAGCCCCCGGGAGGGTCATAATTCACCCCTCCACTTT. Protein product: CASSPREGHNSPLHF.

A single count supports this clone. The rearrangement links TRBV6-1 to TRBJ2-7; 7 bases are shared with TRBD1. Germline assignment: CDR1 MNHNS and CDR2 SASEGT. The CDR3 covers 15 residues. The V gene end was trimmed by 6 bases and the J gene end by 4 bases; junction bases not matched to a gene: 12. CDR3 nucleotides: TGTGCCAGCAGCAGCCCGGGACAGATTTTGTACGAGCAGTACTTC. It is translated as CASSSPGQILYEQYF.

V gene TRBV25-1 combines with J gene TRBJ1-1, with D uncertain. With 5 bases removed from V and 3 bases from J, the gap between germline ends came to 4 bases. The CDR3 sequence is 11 residues long. Germline loops: CDR1 MGHDK, CDR2 SYGVNS. DNA of the CDR3: TGTGCCAGCAGTCCAGACACTGAAGCTTTCTTT. This sequence encodes CASSPDTEAFF.

The V call is TRBV6-6, the J call TRBJ2-7; D perhaps matches TRBD2 (6 bases). The germline V gene has CDR1 MNHNY and CDR2 SVGAGI (reference sequence). This CDR3 contains 13 residues. Trimming removed 2 bases at V and 3 bases at J, with 8 bases between. The CDR3 nucleotides read TGTGCCAGCAGTTACGCGGGAATCTACGAGCAGTACTTC. Translation gives CASSYAGIYEQYF.

Details on this clone: Sequence at one end of the junction differs from germline and may be a read error. The rearrangement joins TRBV7-7 to TRBJ1-4, with D perhaps TRBD1 (6 bases). CDR3 length: 13 amino acids. Germline CDR1 and CDR2: SSHAT and FNYEAQ (reference sequence). The CDR3 here is CASSRDISEKLFF. The CDR3, as DNA: TGTGCTAGCAGCCGGGACATTTCTGAAAAACTGTTTTTT.

The chain carries TRBV2 and TRBJ1-1, with D possibly TRBD1 on 5 matching bases. The CDR3 is made up of 12 amino acids. The germline V gene has CDR1 SNHLY and CDR2 FYNNEI. V dropped 7 bases and J dropped 4 bases, with 10 bases sitting between them. This CDR3 is CASKVGGTEAFF. The CDR3 nucleotides read TGTGCCAGCAAGGTGGGGGGCACTGAAGCTTTCTTT.

This clone has a handful of counts. The gene calls are TRBV4-2 and TRBJ2-7, with 8 bases aligning to TRBD2. CDR3 length equals 15 residues. J lost 2 bases, V lost 0 bases, and 3 bases had no gene match. From germline, CDR1 is LGHNA and CDR2 YNFKEQ. The CDR3 loop is CASSQDRGGPYEQYF. The CDR3 bases are TGTGCCAGCAGCCAAGATCGGGGGGGCCCCTACGAGCAGTACTTC.

The rearrangement uses TRBV9 and TRBJ2-1; 14 nucleotides agree with TRBD2. CDR3 size: 17 residues. The ends lost 4 bases at V and 5 bases at J; junction bases unmatched: 8. Germline V gives CDR1 SGDLS, CDR2 YYNGEE. The CDR3 here is CASSRRLAGGPDNEQFF. The CDR3 DNA is TGTGCCAGCAGCCGACGACTAGCGGGGGGGCCGGACAATGAGCAGTTCTTC.

In DNA form, the CDR3 reads TGTGCCAGCAGCTTAGCTGTCCACACTGAAGCTTTCTTT. Its protein is CASSLAVHTEAFF. V usage is TRBV11-3 and J usage is TRBJ1-1; D is ambiguous. The length of the CDR3 is 13 residues. Germline CDR1 and CDR2: SGHNT and YENEEA. V lost 1 base and J 3 bases, leaving 6 bases between the germline ends. Full variable domain (outside the CDR3, taken from reference TRBV11-3 and TRBJ1-1): EAGVVQSPRYKIIEKKQPVAFWCNPISGHNTLYWYLQNLGQGPELLIRYENEEAVDDSQLPKDRFSAERLKGVDSTLKIQPAELGDSAVYLCASSLAVHTEAFFGQGTRLTVV.